These 8 T cell receptor beta chains were sequenced from one sample in a study of T cells expressing NK-cell markers. TCRdb reprocessed the 5' RACE reads and reports one entry per CDR3 protein, with no DNA. This sample's table has tens of thousands of distinct CDR3 sequences. Sequencing input: blood T cells: a sorted CD56 or NKG2C T cell subset, CD4+ or CD8+ T cells, or bulk PBMC T cells (not recorded which). These receptors were collected from a woman aged 18 to 75 in good health.

The V and J genes are TRBV4-2 and TRBJ2-3; lacking DNA, the TRBD2 call made by TCRdb goes unchecked. Germline CDR1 is LGHNA and CDR2 is YNFKEQ. The CDR3 spans 16 residues. The CDR3 protein is CASSLTTGGRTDTQYF.

V is TRBV7-9 and J is TRBJ1-4; no DNA is available, so the TRBD1 call from TCRdb remains unchecked. The germline V gene encodes CDR1 SEHNR and CDR2 FQNEAQ (reference sequence). CDR3 length equals 19 residues. CDR3 sequence reads: CASSPPPGEKDREDEKLFF. Drawing the rest from reference TRBV7-9 and TRBJ1-4, the complete variable domain is DTGVSQNPRHKITKRGQNVTFRCDPISEHNRLYWYRQTLGQGPEFLTYFQNEAQLEKSRLLSDRFSAERPKGSFSTLEIQRTEQGDSAMYLCASSPPPGEKDREDEKLFFGSGTQLSVL.

J is TRBJ1-6 and V is TRBV20-1; absent DNA, TCRdb's TRBD1 call cannot be checked. The CDR3 is 15 residues long. From germline, CDR1 is DFQATT and CDR2 SNEGSKA (reference sequence). The CDR3 loop reads CSARTGTGHRSPLHF.

The chain has TRBV3-1 and TRBJ2-1; with no DNA, the TCRdb D assignment of TRBD2 cannot be verified. The CDR3 length is 14 residues. CDR1 is LGHDT and CDR2 is YNNKEL in the germline V gene (reference sequence). CDR3 loop: CASSQEVGHNEQFF.

V usage is TRBV4-1 and J usage is TRBJ2-1; with no DNA, the TCRdb D assignment of TRBD1 cannot be verified. CDR1 and CDR2 from the germline V gene are MGHRA and YSYEKL. This CDR3 spans 15 amino acids. The CDR3 region is CASSHRQGTYNEQFF.

This chain connects TRBV9 to TRBJ1-4; the TRBD1 assignment by TCRdb is unverifiable without DNA. The CDR3 has 14 amino acids. CDR1 SGDLS and CDR2 YYNGEE come from the germline V gene. The CDR3 sequence is CASSEDQGNEKLFF.

The CDR3 is CASNGPQNTEAFF. V and J are TRBV12-3 or TRBV12-4 and TRBJ1-1. This CDR3 spans 13 amino acids.

CDR3 amino acids: CASSLTSGYLDNEQFF. This rearrangement joins TRBV11-2 to TRBJ2-1; TCRdb reports TRBD2, a call that lacks DNA to check it against. The CDR3 contains 16 residues. The germline gives CDR1 SGHAT, CDR2 FQNNGV.